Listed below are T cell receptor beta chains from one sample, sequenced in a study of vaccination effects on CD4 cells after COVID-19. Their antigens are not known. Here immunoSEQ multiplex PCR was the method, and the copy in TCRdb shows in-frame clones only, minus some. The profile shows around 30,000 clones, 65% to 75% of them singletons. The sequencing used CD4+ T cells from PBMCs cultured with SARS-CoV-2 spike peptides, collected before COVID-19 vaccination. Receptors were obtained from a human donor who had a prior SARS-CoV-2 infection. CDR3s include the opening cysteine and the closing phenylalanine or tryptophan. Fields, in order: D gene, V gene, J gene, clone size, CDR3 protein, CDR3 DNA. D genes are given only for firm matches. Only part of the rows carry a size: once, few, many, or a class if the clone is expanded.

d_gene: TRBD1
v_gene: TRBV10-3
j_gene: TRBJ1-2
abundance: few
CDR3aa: CAISEGGDRGDYGYTF
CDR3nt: TGTGCCATCAGTGAGGGAGGGGACAGGGGAGACTATGGCTACACCTTC

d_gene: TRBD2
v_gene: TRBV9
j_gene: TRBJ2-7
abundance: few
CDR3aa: CASSPRPGLIPDEQYF
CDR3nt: TGTGCCAGCAGCCCCCGGCCGGGACTAATCCCCGACGAGCAGTACTTC

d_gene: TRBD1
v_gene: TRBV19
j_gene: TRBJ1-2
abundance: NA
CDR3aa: CASSIRQGDGYTF
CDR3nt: TGTGCCAGTAGTATTAGACAGGGCGATGGCTACACCTTC

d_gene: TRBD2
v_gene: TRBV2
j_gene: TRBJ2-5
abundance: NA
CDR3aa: CASNAGVGQETQYF
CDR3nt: TGTGCCAGCAACGCGGGAGTAGGGCAAGAGACCCAGTACTTC

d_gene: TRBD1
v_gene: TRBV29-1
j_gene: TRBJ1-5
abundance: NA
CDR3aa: CSARDRGSNQPQHF
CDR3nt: TGCAGCGCCAGGGACAGGGGAAGCAATCAGCCCCAGCATTTT

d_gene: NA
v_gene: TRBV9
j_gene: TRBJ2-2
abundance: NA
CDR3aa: CASSVGGRGNTGELFF
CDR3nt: TGTGCCAGCAGCGTAGGTGGTAGGGGGAACACCGGGGAGCTGTTTTTT

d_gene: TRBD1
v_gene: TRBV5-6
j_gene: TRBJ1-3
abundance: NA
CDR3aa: CASSLEGAQGNTIYF
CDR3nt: TGTGCCAGCAGCTTGGAGGGGGCGCAGGGAAACACCATATATTTT

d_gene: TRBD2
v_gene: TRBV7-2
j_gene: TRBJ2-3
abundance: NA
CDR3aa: CASSYQAGGPTDTQYF
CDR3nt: TGTGCCAGCAGCTACCAAGCGGGAGGGCCCACAGATACGCAGTATTTT

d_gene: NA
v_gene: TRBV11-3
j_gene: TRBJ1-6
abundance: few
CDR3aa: CASSLGIDSNNSPLHF
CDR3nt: TGTGCCAGCAGCTTAGGGATTGACAGCAATAATTCACCCCTCCACTTT

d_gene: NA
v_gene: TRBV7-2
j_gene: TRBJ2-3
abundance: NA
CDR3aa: CASSFPQRSDTQYF
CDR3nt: TGTGCCAGCAGCTTTCCCCAGCGTTCAGATACGCAGTATTTT

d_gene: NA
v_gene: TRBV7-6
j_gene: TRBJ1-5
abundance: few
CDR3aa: CASSPGPTRPQHF
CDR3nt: TGTGCCAGCAGCCCGGGACCGACAAGGCCCCAGCATTTT

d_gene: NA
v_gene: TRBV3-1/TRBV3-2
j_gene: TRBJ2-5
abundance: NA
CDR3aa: CASSQLDSKTQYF
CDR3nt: TGTGCCAGCAGCCAACTAGACAGTAAGACCCAGTACTTC

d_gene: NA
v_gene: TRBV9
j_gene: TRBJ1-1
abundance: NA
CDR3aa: CASSRGEGIELAEAFF
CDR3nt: TGTGCCAGCAGCCGGGGGGAAGGGATCGAACTCGCTGAAGCTTTCTTT

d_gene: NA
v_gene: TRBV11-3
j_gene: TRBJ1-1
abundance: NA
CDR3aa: CASSLKGVWGQMNTEAFF
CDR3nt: TGTGCCAGCAGCCTCAAGGGGGTCTGGGGGCAGATGAACACTGAAGCTTTCTTT

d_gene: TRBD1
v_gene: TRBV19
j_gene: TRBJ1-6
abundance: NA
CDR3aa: CASSRQGNRGSPLHF
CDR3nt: TGTGCCAGTAGTCGACAGGGTAATAGAGGTTCACCCCTCCACTTT

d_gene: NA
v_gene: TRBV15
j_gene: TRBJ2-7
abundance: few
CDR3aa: CATSRDTGTYEQYF
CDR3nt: TGTGCCACCAGCAGAGATACAGGGACCTACGAGCAGTACTTC

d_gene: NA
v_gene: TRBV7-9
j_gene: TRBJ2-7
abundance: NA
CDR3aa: CASSLTRSSYEQYF
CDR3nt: TGTGCCAGCAGCTTAACCAGGAGCTCCTACGAGCAGTACTTC

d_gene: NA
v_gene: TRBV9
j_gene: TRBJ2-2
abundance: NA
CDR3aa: CASRGGDGELFF
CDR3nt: TGTGCCAGCAGGGGGGGTGACGGGGAGCTGTTTTTT

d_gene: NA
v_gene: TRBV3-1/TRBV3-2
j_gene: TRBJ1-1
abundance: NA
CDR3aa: CASSQVGAGVNTEAFF
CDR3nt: TGTGCCAGCAGCCAAGTAGGGGCAGGGGTGAACACTGAAGCTTTCTTT

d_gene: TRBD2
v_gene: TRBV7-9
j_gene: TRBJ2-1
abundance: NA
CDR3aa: CASSPRTSGHSYNEQFF
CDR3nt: TGTGCCAGCAGCCCCAGGACTAGCGGGCACTCCTACAATGAGCAGTTCTTC

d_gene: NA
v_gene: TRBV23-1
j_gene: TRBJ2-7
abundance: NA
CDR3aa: CAILRTSYEQYF
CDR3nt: TGCGCTATCCTCCGGACCTCCTACGAGCAGTACTTC

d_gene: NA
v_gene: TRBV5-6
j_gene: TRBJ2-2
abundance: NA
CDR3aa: CASSLVGPGELFF
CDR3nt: TGTGCCAGCAGCTTGGTGGGTCCCGGGGAGCTGTTTTTT

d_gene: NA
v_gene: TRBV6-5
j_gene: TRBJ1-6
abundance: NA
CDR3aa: CASSTKTGGTPLHF
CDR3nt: TGTGCCAGCAGTACCAAGACGGGAGGTACACCCCTCCACTTT

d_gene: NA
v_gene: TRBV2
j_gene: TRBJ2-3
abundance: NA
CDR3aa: CASSEVAAGANTQYF
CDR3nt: TGTGCCAGCAGTGAAGTGGCCGCTGGCGCCAATACGCAGTATTTT

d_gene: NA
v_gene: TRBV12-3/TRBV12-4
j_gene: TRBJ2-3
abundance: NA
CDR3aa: CASSPRDSTQYF
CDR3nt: TGTGCCAGCAGCCCCAGGGACTCTACGCAGTATTTT

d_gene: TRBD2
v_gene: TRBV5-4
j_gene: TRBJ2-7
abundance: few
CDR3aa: CASSRLAGVGEQYF
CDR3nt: TGTGCCAGCAGCCGACTAGCGGGAGTGGGAGAGCAGTACTTC

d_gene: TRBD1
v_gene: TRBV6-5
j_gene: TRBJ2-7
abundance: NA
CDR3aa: CASTTGARDEQYF
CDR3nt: TGTGCCAGTACCACAGGGGCTCGGGACGAGCAGTACTTC

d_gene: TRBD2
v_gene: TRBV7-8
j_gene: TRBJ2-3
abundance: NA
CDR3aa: CASSPGTSGRGADTQYF
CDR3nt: TGTGCCAGCAGCCCCGGGACTAGCGGGAGAGGTGCAGATACGCAGTATTTT

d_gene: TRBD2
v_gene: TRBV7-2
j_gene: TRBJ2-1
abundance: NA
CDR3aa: CASSSTFAGGYNEQFF
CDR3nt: TGTGCCAGCAGCTCCACTTTCGCGGGAGGGTACAATGAGCAGTTCTTC

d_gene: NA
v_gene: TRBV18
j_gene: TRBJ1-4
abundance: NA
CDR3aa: CASSPRREGNEKLFF
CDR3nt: TGTGCCAGCTCACCACGGAGGGAGGGTAATGAAAAACTGTTTTTT

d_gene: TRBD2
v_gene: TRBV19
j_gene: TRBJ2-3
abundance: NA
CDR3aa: CASSTKQGDTSGSPTDTQYF
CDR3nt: TGTGCCAGTAGTACCAAACAGGGTGATACTAGCGGGAGCCCCACAGATACGCAGTATTTT

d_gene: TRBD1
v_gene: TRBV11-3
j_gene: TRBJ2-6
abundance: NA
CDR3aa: CATNQGAHGANVLTF
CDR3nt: TGTGCCACGAATCAGGGGGCGCATGGGGCCAACGTCCTGACTTTC

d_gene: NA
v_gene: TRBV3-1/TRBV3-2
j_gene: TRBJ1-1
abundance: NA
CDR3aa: CASSQREGNTEAFF
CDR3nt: TGTGCCAGCAGCCAGAGGGAGGGGAACACTGAAGCTTTCTTT

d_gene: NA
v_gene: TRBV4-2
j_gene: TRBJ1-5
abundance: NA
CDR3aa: CASSQGRLPLPQHF
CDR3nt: TGTGCCAGCAGCCAAGGGAGGCTCCCCCTGCCCCAGCATTTT

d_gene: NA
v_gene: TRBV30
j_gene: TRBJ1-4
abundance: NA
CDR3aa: CAWDQSHNEKLFF
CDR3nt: TGTGCCTGGGACCAAAGCCATAATGAAAAACTGTTTTTT

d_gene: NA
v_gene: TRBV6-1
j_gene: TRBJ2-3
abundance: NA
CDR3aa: CASSEAHFVQASTDTQYF
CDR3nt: TGTGCCAGCAGCGAAGCGCACTTTGTACAGGCCTCCACAGATACGCAGTATTTT

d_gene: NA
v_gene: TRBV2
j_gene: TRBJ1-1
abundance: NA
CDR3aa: CASSEAYRMNTEAFF
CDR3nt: TGTGCCAGCAGTGAAGCCTACAGGATGAACACTGAAGCTTTCTTT

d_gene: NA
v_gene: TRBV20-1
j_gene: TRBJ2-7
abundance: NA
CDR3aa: CSASYLAYYEQYF
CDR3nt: TGCAGTGCTAGTTATCTAGCGTACTACGAGCAGTACTTC

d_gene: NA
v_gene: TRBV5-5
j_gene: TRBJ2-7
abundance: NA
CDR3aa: CASSLRSSYEQYF
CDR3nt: TGTGCCAGCAGCTTGAGGAGTAGCTACGAGCAGTACTTC

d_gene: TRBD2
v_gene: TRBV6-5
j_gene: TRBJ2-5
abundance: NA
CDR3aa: CASSLRAGGETQYF
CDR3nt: TGTGCCAGCAGTCTCCGGGCGGGAGGAGAGACCCAGTACTTC

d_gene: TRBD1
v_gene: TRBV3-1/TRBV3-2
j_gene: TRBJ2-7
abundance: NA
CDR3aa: CASSQDLRQGSYEQYF
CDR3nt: TGTGCCAGCAGCCAAGATCTGAGACAGGGTAGCTACGAGCAGTACTTC

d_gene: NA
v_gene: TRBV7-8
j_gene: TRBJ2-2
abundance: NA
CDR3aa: CASSLLVVQTNTGELFF
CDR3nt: TGTGCCAGCAGCTTATTGGTAGTCCAAACGAACACCGGGGAGCTGTTTTTT

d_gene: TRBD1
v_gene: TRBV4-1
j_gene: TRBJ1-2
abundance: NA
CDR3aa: CASSQARGQSYGYTF
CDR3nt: TGCGCCAGCAGCCAAGCCAGGGGGCAATCCTATGGCTACACCTTC

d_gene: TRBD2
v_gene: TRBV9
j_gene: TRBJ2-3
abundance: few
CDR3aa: CASSVDSSGTQYF
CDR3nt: TGTGCCAGCAGCGTAGATTCTAGCGGAACGCAGTATTTT

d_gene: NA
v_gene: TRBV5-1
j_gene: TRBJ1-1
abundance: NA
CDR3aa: CASSTQMNTEAFF
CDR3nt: TGCGCCAGCAGCACTCAAATGAACACTGAAGCTTTCTTT

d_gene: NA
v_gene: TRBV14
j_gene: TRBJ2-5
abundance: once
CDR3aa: CASSQGGNQETQYF
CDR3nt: TGTGCCAGCAGCCAAGGTGGCAACCAAGAGACCCAGTACTTC